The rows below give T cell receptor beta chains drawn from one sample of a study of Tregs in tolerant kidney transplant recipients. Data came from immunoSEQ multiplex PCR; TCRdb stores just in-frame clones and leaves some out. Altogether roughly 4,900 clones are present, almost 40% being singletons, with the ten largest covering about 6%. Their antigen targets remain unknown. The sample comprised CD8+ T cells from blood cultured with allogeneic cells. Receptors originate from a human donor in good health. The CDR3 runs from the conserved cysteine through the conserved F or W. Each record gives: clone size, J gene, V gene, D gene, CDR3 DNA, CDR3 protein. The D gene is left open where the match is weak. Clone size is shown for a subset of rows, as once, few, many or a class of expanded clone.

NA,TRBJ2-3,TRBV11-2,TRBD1,TGTGCCAGCAGCCAGGGGGATGATACGCAGTATTTT,CASSQGDDTQYF
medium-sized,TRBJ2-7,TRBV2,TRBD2,TGTGCCAGCAAAGGACTAGCGGAGGAGCAGTACTTC,CASKGLAEEQYF
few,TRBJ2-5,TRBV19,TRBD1,TGTGCCAGTAGTCCCACCACGGGACAGAGATCAGAGACCCAGTACTTC,CASSPTTGQRSETQYF
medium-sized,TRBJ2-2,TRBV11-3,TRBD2,TGTGCCAGCAGCTTTTTCGGGAGGTTGAGGACCGGGGAGCTGTTTTTT,CASSFFGRLRTGELFF
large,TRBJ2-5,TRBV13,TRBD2,TGTGCCAGCAGCCCGGGACTAGCCACCGAGACCCAGTACTTC,CASSPGLATETQYF
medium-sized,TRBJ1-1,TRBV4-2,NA,TGTGCCAGCAGCCAAGAAACAGGGATGAACACTGAAGCTTTCTTT,CASSQETGMNTEAFF
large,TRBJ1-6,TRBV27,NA,TGTGCCAGCACTTTCGGGGGCCTCCCCCTCCACTTT,CASTFGGLPLHF
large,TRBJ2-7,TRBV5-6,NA,TGTGCCAGCAGCTTCGACCCCTCCACCTACGAGCAGTACTTC,CASSFDPSTYEQYF
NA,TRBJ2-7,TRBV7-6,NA,TGTGCCAGCAGCTTAGTATGCCCCTCCCCAGGCGACTACGAGCAGTACTTC,CASSLVCPSPGDYEQYF
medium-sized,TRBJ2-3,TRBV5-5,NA,TGTGCCAGCAGCCTGGGGGTTTCTAGCACAGATACGCAGTATTTT,CASSLGVSSTDTQYF
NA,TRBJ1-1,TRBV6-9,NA,TGTGCCAGCAGGACGGGAGGCACTGAAGCTTTCTTT,CASRTGGTEAFF
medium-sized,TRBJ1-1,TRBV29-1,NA,TGCAGCGTTTGGGATCGGGCTGAAGCTTTCTTT,CSVWDRAEAFF
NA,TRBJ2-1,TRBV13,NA,TGTGCCAGCAGCCAGCTGGGCTACAATGAGCAGTTCTTC,CASSQLGYNEQFF
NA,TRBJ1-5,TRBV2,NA,TGTGCCAGCAGTGAACTGGGGGGGGATCAGCCCCAGCATTTT,CASSELGGDQPQHF
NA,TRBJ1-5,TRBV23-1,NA,TGCGCCAGCAGTCCAACCCACAGGGTAAATCAGCCCCAGCATTTT,CASSPTHRVNQPQHF
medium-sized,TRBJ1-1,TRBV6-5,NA,TGTGCCAGCAGAGTATCCGGGCGGGAACCTGAAGCTTTCTTT,CASRVSGREPEAFF
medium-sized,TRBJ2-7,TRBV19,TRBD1,TGTGCCAGTGACCCGACAGGGTTTTACGAGCAGTACTTC,CASDPTGFYEQYF
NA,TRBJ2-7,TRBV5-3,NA,TGTGCCAGCAGCTGGACACAGAACTACGAGCAGTACTTC,CASSWTQNYEQYF
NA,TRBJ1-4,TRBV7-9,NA,TGTGCCAGCAGCTTATTTGAGGGGGCAACTAATGAAAAACTGTTTTTT,CASSLFEGATNEKLFF
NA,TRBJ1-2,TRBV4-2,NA,TGTGCCAGCAGCTTGGCCAGAAAGGCCTACACCTTC,CASSLARKAYTF
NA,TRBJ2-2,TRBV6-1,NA,TGTGCCAGCAGTGAACCCTTTTCTGACACCACCGGGGAGCTGTTTTTT,CASSEPFSDTTGELFF
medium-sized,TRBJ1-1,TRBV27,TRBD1,TGTGCCAGCAGTGACCGGGACAGGGGCATTACCAACACTGAAGCTTTCTTT,CASSDRDRGITNTEAFF
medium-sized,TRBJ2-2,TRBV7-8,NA,TGTGCCAGCAGCTTAGAAGCAGCTGCGAACACCGGGGAGCTGTTTTTT,CASSLEAAANTGELFF
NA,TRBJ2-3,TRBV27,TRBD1,TGTGCCAGCAGTTTATCGGGACAGGGAATACACAGACGTACGCAGTATTTT,CASSLSGQGIHRRTQYF
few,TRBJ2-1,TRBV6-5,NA,TGTGCCACTGAGACGTACCCCCATGAGCAGTTCTTC,CATETYPHEQFF
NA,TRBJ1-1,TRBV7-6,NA,TGTGCCAGCAGCTTAGGTGGGGGTGAAGCTTTCTTT,CASSLGGGEAFF
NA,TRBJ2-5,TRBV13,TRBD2,TGTGCCAGCAGCTTAGGGGGACTAGCGGAGACCCAGTACTTC,CASSLGGLAETQYF
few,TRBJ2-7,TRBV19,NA,TGTGCCAGTAGTATAGCCCTGACAGGCTCCTACGAGCAGTACTTC,CASSIALTGSYEQYF
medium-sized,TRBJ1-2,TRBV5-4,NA,TGTGCCAGCAGCTTAATGGGCATTTCCTATGGCTACACCTTC,CASSLMGISYGYTF
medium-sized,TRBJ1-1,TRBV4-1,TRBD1,TGCGCCAGCAACCAACGAGGGGGCGCGAACACTGAAGCTTTCTTT,CASNQRGGANTEAFF
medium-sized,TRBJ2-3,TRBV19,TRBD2,TGTGCCAGTAGTATCGGGGTAGCGGGGGCCACAGATACGCAGTATTTT,CASSIGVAGATDTQYF
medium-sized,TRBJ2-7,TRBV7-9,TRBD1,TGTGCCAGCAGCAGGGTGACAGGGCTCGACGAGCAGTACTTC,CASSRVTGLDEQYF
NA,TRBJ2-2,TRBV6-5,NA,TGTGCCGGCAGTTACTCTAGGGGTACCGGGGAGCTGTTTTTT,CAGSYSRGTGELFF
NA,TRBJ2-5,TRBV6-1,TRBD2,TGTGCCAGCAGTGAAGCGCGGCTAGCGGGGATCCTAAGTGGCGAGACCCAGTACTTC,CASSEARLAGILSGETQYF
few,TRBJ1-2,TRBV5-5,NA,TGTGCCAGCAGCTTGTTCTGGGGGAACTATGGCTACACCTTC,CASSLFWGNYGYTF
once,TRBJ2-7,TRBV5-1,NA,TGCGCCAGCAGCTTGAGTTCGGAGGGGGCCAAGTACGAGCAGTACTTC,CASSLSSEGAKYEQYF
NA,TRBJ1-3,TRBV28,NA,TGTGCCAGCAGTACAGTATCTGGAAACACCATATATTTT,CASSTVSGNTIYF
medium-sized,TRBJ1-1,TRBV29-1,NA,TGCAGCGTTTTTTGGGGGAACACTGAAGCTTTCTTT,CSVFWGNTEAFF